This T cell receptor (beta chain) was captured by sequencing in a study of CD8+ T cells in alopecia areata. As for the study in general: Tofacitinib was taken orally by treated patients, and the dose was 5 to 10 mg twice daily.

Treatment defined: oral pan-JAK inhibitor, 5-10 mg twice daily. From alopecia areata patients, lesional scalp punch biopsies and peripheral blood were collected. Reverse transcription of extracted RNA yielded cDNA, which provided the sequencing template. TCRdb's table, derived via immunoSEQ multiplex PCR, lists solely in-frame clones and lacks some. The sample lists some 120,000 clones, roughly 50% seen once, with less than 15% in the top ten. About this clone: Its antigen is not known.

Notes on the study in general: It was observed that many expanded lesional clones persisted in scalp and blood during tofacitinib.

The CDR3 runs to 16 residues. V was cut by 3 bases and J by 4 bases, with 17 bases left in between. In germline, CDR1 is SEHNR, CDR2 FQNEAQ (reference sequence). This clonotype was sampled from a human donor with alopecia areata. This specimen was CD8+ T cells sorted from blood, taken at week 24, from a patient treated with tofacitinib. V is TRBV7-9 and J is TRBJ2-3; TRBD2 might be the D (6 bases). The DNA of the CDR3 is TGTGCCAGCAGCTTTTTCCTAGGAGGGGACCCAGATACGCAGTATTTT. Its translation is CASSFFLGGDPDTQYF.